The 24 T cell receptor beta chains below all came from one sample that was sequenced in a study of blood T cell repertoires in COVID-19 (dated by TCRdb to 2019 to 2021). Libraries were prepared through the immunoSEQ multiplex PCR assay. Sourced from immuneACCESS, this table was stored by TCRdb with only in-frame sequences that have V and J called. A share of the clones is absent; for the studies checked, an unresolved V gene accounts for under half, and the remainder has no known explanation. The sample table contains under 200,000 clones; only one count was recorded for around 84% of them. The ten largest clones capture around 6.6% of the sample. Sequenced input: peripheral blood. The receptors derive from a man aged 50 to 59 with active or convalescent COVID-19.

The V gene is TRBV30, the J gene TRBJ2-7; D might be TRBD1 (5 bases). The CDR3 is 12 residues long. Germline V CDR1 and CDR2: GTSNPN, SVGIG (reference sequence). The V end lost 3 bases, the J end lost 2 bases, and 8 bases lay between the germline ends. This chain's CDR3 is CAWRGVTYEQYF. The CDR3 DNA reads TGTGCCTGGAGAGGGGTCACCTACGAGCAGTACTTC.

The chain links TRBV25-1 to TRBJ2-6, with D possibly TRBD1 on 5 matching bases. This CDR3 comprises 14 residues. Deletions cut 6 bases from V and 2 bases from J, with 8 bases between. The germline CDR1 and CDR2 sequences are MGHDK and SYGVNS. The CDR3 coding sequence is TGTGCCAGCAGCCAGGGCGCTGGGGCCAACGTCCTGACTTTC. Translated, it gives CASSQGAGANVLTF.

This clone has only a few counts. This sequence joins TRBV11-2 and TRBJ1-5; no clear D. CDR3 size: 15 residues. The V gene lost 0 bases and the J gene lost 3 bases, with 9 bases spanning the gap. CDR1 and CDR2 from the germline V gene are SGHAT and FQNNGV. CDR3 nucleotide sequence: TGTGCCAGCAGCTTAGATCCGGGGTTCAATCAGCCCCAGCATTTT. Residues: CASSLDPGFNQPQHF.

The chain is built from TRBV11-1 and TRBJ1-1; TRBD1 might be the D (5 bases). Germline lookup yields CDR1 SGHAT and CDR2 FQDESV (reference sequence). This CDR3 has 13 amino acids. Trimming pared 0 bases from V and 6 bases from J, leaving 8 bases between. The DNA of the CDR3 is TGTGCCAGCAGCTTAGCAGGGGATGCTGAAGCTTTCTTT. Amino acid sequence: CASSLAGDAEAFF.

This chain joins TRBV7-2 and TRBJ2-1; 14 nucleotides match TRBD2. Germline CDR1 and CDR2: SGHTA and FQGNSA. V shed 4 bases, J shed 11 bases, and the junction held 7 bases outside the gene matches. The CDR3 covers 15 residues. CDR3 DNA sequence: TGTGCCAGCAGCTCCCCGACTAGCGGGGGGGCGAAGCAGTTCTTC. Its translation: CASSSPTSGGAKQFF.

This chain uses TRBV7-6 with TRBJ1-6, with 8 bases lining up with TRBD1. Germline V CDR1 and CDR2: SGHVS, FNYEAQ. After removal of 4 bases from V and 7 bases from J, the junction contained 12 bases not matched to a gene. The CDR3 is 17 residues long. Here the CDR3 reads CASSSRGGGQDNSPLHF. The CDR3, as DNA: TGTGCCAGCAGCTCCCGAGGGGGGGGACAGGACAATTCACCCCTCCACTTT.

The chain links TRBV15 to TRBJ1-4; 8 positions match TRBD1. The CDR3 is 19 amino acids. Germline V gives CDR1 LNHNV, CDR2 YYDKDF (reference sequence). Trimming at V came to 1 base and at J to 0 bases, leaving 10 bases not matched to a gene. For the CDR3, the DNA is TGTGCCACCAGCAGAGTCCGCAGGGGGCGGAGTGCAACTAATGAAAAACTGTTTTTT. Translation gives CATSRVRRGRSATNEKLFF.

For this clone: This specimen includes other DNA sequences encoding the same CDR3. The chain uses TRBV28 and TRBJ2-7; a possible D gene is TRBD1 (6 bases). Trimming took off 5 bases at V and 3 bases at J, with 8 bases between the two ends. The CDR3 loop spans 12 amino acids. Germline V gene data show CDR1 as MDHEN and CDR2 as SYDVKM. CDR3 bases: TGTGCCAGCAGTGGACAGAACTACGAGCAGTACTTC. It codes for CASSGQNYEQYF.

The V and J genes are TRBV4-3 and TRBJ1-5; 12 bases fit TRBD1. V dropped 0 bases and J dropped 5; count of bases not matched to a gene: 8. The CDR3 spans 18 residues. In germline, CDR1 is LGHNA, CDR2 YSLEER. The CDR3 nucleotides are TGCGCCAGCAGCCAAGATCACGGGACAGGGGGCGCCCATCAGCCCCAGCATTTT. This gives the protein CASSQDHGTGGAHQPQHF.

This chain links TRBV7-2 with TRBJ1-2; D not resolved. V was clipped by 5 bases and J by 3 bases, with 16 bases between them. The CDR3 loop spans 15 amino acids. Germline V gene lookup returns CDR1 SGHTA and CDR2 FQGNSA. The CDR3 sequence is CASSPPGREHYGYTF. DNA of the CDR3: TGTGCCAGCAGCCCGCCGGGGAGGGAGCACTATGGCTACACCTTC.

The CDR3 protein is CASNDPGTGGSNQPQHF. The CDR3, as DNA: TGTGCCAGCAACGACCCTGGGACAGGGGGTAGCAATCAGCCCCAGCATTTT. The chain joins TRBV28 to TRBJ1-5; 11 nucleotides match TRBD1. V was clipped by 7 bases and J by 0 bases; unmatched bases: 8. This CDR3 comprises 17 residues. Germline V gene sequence: CDR1 MDHEN, CDR2 SYDVKM.

CDR3 in amino acids: CASSDLQGDTGELFF. The CDR3, as DNA: TGCGCCAGCAGCGATCTACAGGGGGACACCGGGGAGCTGTTTTTT. The chain carries TRBV10-2 and TRBJ2-2, with 8 bases fitting TRBD1. The trim removed 6 bases at V and 3 bases at J, leaving 6 bases unmatched. CDR1 WSHSY and CDR2 SAAADI come from the germline V gene. The CDR3 contains 15 residues.

The chain employs TRBV6-2 or TRBV6-3 and TRBJ1-5; 7 bases fit TRBD1. Germline V gene lookup returns CDR1 MNHEY and CDR2 SVGEGT. The CDR3 contains 15 residues. With 5 bases clipped from V and 7 bases from J, the junction kept 11 bases outside the gene matches. CDR3: CASSASTGTGQPQHF. CDR3 DNA: TGTGCCAGCAGTGCATCGACAGGGACGGGACAGCCCCAGCATTTT.

The CDR3: CASSLTGRDYEKLFF. In DNA, the CDR3 is TGTGCCAGCAGCTTGACAGGGAGGGATTATGAAAAACTGTTTTTT. The V and J genes are TRBV5-4 and TRBJ1-4; D might be TRBD1 (6 bases). Germline loops: CDR1 SGHNT, CDR2 YYREEE (reference sequence). With 1 base removed from V and 6 bases from J, the gap between germline ends came to 13 bases. The CDR3 extends over 15 amino acids. Complete variable domain (other parts from reference TRBV5-4 and TRBJ1-4): ETGVTQSPTHLIKTRGQQVTLRCSSQSGHNTVSWYQQALGQGPQFIFQYYREEENGRGNFPPRFSGLQFPNYSSELNVNALELDDSALYLCASSLTGRDYEKLFFGSGTQLSVL.

This clone was counted only a few times. This chain joins TRBV4-2 and TRBJ2-5; TRBD2 might be the D (6 bases). Germline V gene lookup returns CDR1 LGHNA and CDR2 YNFKEQ. The CDR3 length is 16 residues. With 0 bases removed from V and 2 bases from J, the gap between germline ends came to 13 bases. The chain's CDR3 is CASSQDPAGRQETQYF. In DNA, the CDR3 is TGTGCCAGCAGCCAAGATCCCGCCGGGAGACAAGAGACCCAGTACTTC.

On this clone itself: The same CDR3 can be traced to other DNA sequences in this sample. The chain joins TRBV6-5 to TRBJ2-1; possible D gene TRBD2, 6 bases. The CDR3 spans 14 residues. Trimming left V 0 bases short and J 5 bases short, with 8 bases between. The germline gives CDR1 MNHEY, CDR2 SVGAGI. The CDR3 here is CASSYSRGNNEQFF. CDR3 sequence (DNA): TGTGCCAGCAGTTACTCCCGGGGGAACAATGAGCAGTTCTTC.

The chain carries TRBV10-3 and TRBJ1-4; D might be TRBD1 (6 bases). Germline V gives CDR1 ENHRY, CDR2 SYGVKD. The CDR3 totals 14 residues. The germline V and J ends were trimmed by 0 bases and 6 bases, with 8 bases remaining between them. CDR3 sequence: CAISESTGYEKLFF. In nucleotides, the CDR3 is TGTGCCATCAGTGAGTCAACAGGGTATGAAAAACTGTTTTTT.

V gene TRBV9 combines with J gene TRBJ1-5; 7 bases map to TRBD1. V dropped 2 bases and J dropped 0; count of bases not matched to a gene: 2. There are 15 residues in the CDR3. The V gene's germline CDR1 is SGDLS and CDR2 YYNGEE. The CDR3 here is CASSVGQDSNQPQHF. In DNA, the CDR3 is TGTGCCAGCAGCGTTGGACAGGATAGCAATCAGCCCCAGCATTTT.

The chain links TRBV15 to TRBJ1-1, with 7 bases fitting TRBD1. The CDR3 is 12 residues long. Germline V gene data show CDR1 as LNHNV and CDR2 as YYDKDF (reference sequence). With V trimmed by 5 bases and J by 11 bases, 8 bases remained unmatched. CDR3 bases: TGTGCCACCAGCGTACAGGGGTCGGAGGCTTTCTTT. It codes for CATSVQGSEAFF.

The chain is built from TRBV4-3 and TRBJ2-1, with TRBD2 as a possible D gene (6 bases). Trimming removed 0 bases at V and 9 bases at J, with 15 bases between. CDR1 is LGHNA and CDR2 is YSLEER in the germline V gene. This CDR3 region has 15 residues. The CDR3 DNA reads TGCGCCAGCAGCCAAGATTGGCGGGATGGGGGTGAGCAGTTCTTC. Amino acid sequence: CASSQDWRDGGEQFF.

J is TRBJ2-3 and V is TRBV24-1, with 7 bases aligning to TRBD1. Germline CDR1 KGHDR, CDR2 SFDVKD. CDR3 length: 15 residues. V gave up 4 bases and J gave up 5 bases; unmatched junction bases: 8. This CDR3 reads CATSEFKGAGDTQYF. The CDR3, as DNA: TGTGCCACCAGTGAATTCAAGGGGGCAGGAGATACGCAGTATTTT.

This clone was seen a single time. This chain links TRBV19 with TRBJ2-4; 9 nucleotides match TRBD2. The germline V gene encodes CDR1 LNHDA and CDR2 SQIVND (reference sequence). The CDR3 consists of 18 residues. The J segment lost 0 bases and the V segment lost 5 bases, leaving 11 bases of the junction unmatched. CDR3 nucleotide sequence: TGTGCCAGTAGTGTAGCGGGAGAGCTCGAAGTAGCCAAAAACATTCAGTACTTC. Its translation is CASSVAGELEVAKNIQYF.

This clone was seen once. The V call is TRBV15, the J call TRBJ2-5; 8 nucleotides align to TRBD2. V was clipped by 2 bases and J by 7 bases; unmatched bases: 15. CDR1 is LNHNV and CDR2 is YYDKDF in the germline V gene (reference sequence). The length of the CDR3 is 17 residues. The CDR3 region has the DNA TGTGCCACCAGCAGACTATGGAGCAGCGGGAGTGCTGTGACCCAGTACTTC. Translation: CATSRLWSSGSAVTQYF.

The chain uses TRBV27 and TRBJ2-2; D gene unclear. Germline lookup yields CDR1 MNHEY and CDR2 SMNVEV (reference sequence). This CDR3 comprises 13 residues. Between the trimmed V and J ends, which lost 6 bases and 5 bases, there was a span of 10 bases. CDR3 DNA sequence: TGTGCCAGCAGCCCCTCACTTACCGGGGAGCTGTTTTTT. Protein product: CASSPSLTGELFF.